This T cell receptor beta chain was identified in a study of T cells in Graves' hyperthyroidism and ophthalmopathy (dated by TCRdb to the late 2010s). The study in broad terms: Peripheral blood samples were taken at initial diagnosis, before any treatment was given. A discovery cohort of about a hundred patients, roughly 40 with Graves' ophthalmopathy and 57 with stable Graves' hyperthyroidism, was used to find distinguishing TCR V-J signatures. Prospective prediction of ophthalmopathy was tested in an independent validation cohort consisting of 18 to 20 hyperthyroidism patients and approximately 16 patients who later progressed to ophthalmopathy. For training and testing, the roughly 100 patients in the discovery cohort were randomly divided in a 7:3 ratio. Thyroid tissue and blood T-cell repertoires from more than 5 Graves' hyperthyroidism patients were also compared in the study. Once sampling was done, hyperthyroidism patients were given methimazole at a starting dose of 30 mg daily, whereas ophthalmopathy patients were given high-dose intravenous methylprednisolone. According to the paper, TCR Vbeta CDR3 sequencing was carried out on over 130 peripheral blood samples, which came from fewer than 50 ophthalmopathy, 75 to 80 hyperthyroidism and some 17 progressor patients.

TCR beta CDR3 regions were amplified from RNA transcripts. The first round of RT-PCR for the TCR CDR3 was performed with the HTBI primer set and the Qiagen OneStep RT-PCR kit. Libraries were constructed in a second round of multiplex PCR, after which size selection and purification were performed. The libraries were sequenced on an Illumina HiSeq2000 using paired-end 100 bp reads. Turning to the authors' computational methods: SOAPnuke was used to process the raw data, removing reads that contained adapters or uncalled bases, had a mean Phred below 15, or lacked an exact match to the constant primer or identifier. COPE v1.2.5 was used to merge high-quality paired reads, and clonotypes were defined as unique nucleotide sequences. MiTCR v1.1 was used to align clonotypes to the IMGT TRBV, TRBD and TRBJ reference segments. Analysis was restricted to V-J combinations with a frequency above 0.0001, which covered over 98% of repertoires. A TCS score was defined as the ratio between F50 (clonal expansion) and ExV (chaos), using BLOSUM62-based TCRdist between CDR3 peptides within each V-J. Welch's t-statistics and random forest reduced roughly 530 V-J features to 13, which were used in a naive Bayes classifier (R e1071). The similarity between thyroid and blood repertoires was quantified using the Morisita-Horn index. TCRdb's own reprocessing of the public reads used fastp at Q25 and MiXCR and kept productive beta chains. Rows with a matching CDR3 protein are joined into one entry that keeps the most common DNA and genes. For this entry, the V and J calls and clone size follow TCRdb and not the study's own pipeline. The sample table lists fewer than 750,000 distinct CDR3 sequences, 14% to 15% of them with a count of one. The ten largest clones add up to roughly 4.5% of the sample.

Ophthalmopathy patients had moderately to severely active disease, Clinical Activity Score of at least 3, NOSPECS grade of at least 4, and duration under 3 months. Any patient with an uncontrolled infection, another autoimmune disease, pregnancy or lactation was excluded. Diagnoses were established on the basis of clinical symptoms, serum thyroxine and TRAb, thyroid ultrasound, and orbital computed tomography. PBMCs were separated from under 12 ml of fresh peripheral blood using Ficoll-Paque density gradient centrifugation. Trizol reagent was used to extract total RNA, and RNA quality was then checked on an Agilent 2100 Bioanalyzer. General study outcomes and caveats: In validation, the model predicted progression to ophthalmopathy a median of about 5.9 months before onset, with over 60% sensitivity and about 72% specificity. Most expanded thyroid clonotypes (frequency above 0.001) were also found in blood, which suggests that blood repertoires may mirror thyroid immune responses. No statistical method was used to set the sample size in advance, and investigators knew the group allocation. In cross-validation, a model built on a 13 V-J signature told ophthalmopathy apart from stable hyperthyroidism with 85% to 90% sensitivity and about 81% specificity, and in testing the same model reached 80%/75%.

This clonotype was seen at least ten times. Its recognized antigen is unknown. Within one base of it there is no much larger clone, and no base qualities were kept. The CDR3 runs 11 residues from the cysteine to the phenylalanine. Kept here is only the CDR3 DNA, which spans 33 bases and is read in frame from base 1. For this chain, trimming is 6 bases at the V end and 6 bases at the J end, and the number of junction bases without a gene match is 0. The sequencing input was blood. The TCR was taken from a woman in her thirties or forties with Graves' ophthalmopathy. The sequence is built from TRBV12-3 or TRBV12-4 and TRBJ2-7, and TRBD2 aligns with 9 junction nucleotides. The CDR3 amino acid sequence is: CASRTSGEQYF. The nucleotide sequence reads TGTGCCAGCAGGACTAGCGGCGAGCAGTACTTC.